This T cell receptor beta chain was captured in a study of T-cell reconstitution after alpha-beta-depleted transplantation in children. Using unique molecular identifiers, the investigators prepared the TCRbeta library. From the PCR reads, TCRdb called clonotypes with MiXCR, one entry per CDR3 protein. There are 200,000 to 250,000 distinct CDR3 sequences in the sample; approximately 9.7% occur only once, and about 4.8% lies in the top ten. This clonotype was counted a few times. CDR1 and CDR2 from the germline V gene are MNHEY and SVGAGI. The V and J ends lost 2 bases and 0 bases respectively, with 11 bases between them. CDR3 length equals 16 residues.

This TCR was sampled from a human donor who donated a stem cell graft to a child with SCID. J is TRBJ1-3 and V is TRBV6-5; D call uncertain. The sequencing here drew on PBMCs from the stem cell graft donor, taken from the stem cell graft. The CDR3 loop reads CASSYAHISSGNTIYF. DNA for the CDR3: TGTGCCAGCAGTTACGCGCATATCAGCTCTGGAAACACCATATATTTT.